The text below deals with one TCR beta chain. This clonotype was recorded many times. Its antigen is still unknown. Base qualities are not at hand, and no much larger clone is one base apart. The data are from a study of T cells in Graves' hyperthyroidism and ophthalmopathy (dated by TCRdb to 2018 to 2020). Regarding the research as a whole: Peripheral blood samples were taken at the time of initial diagnosis, prior to any treatment. The roughly 100 discovery patients were randomly divided into training and test sets at a 7:3 ratio. The study also compared thyroid tissue and blood T-cell repertoires from a handful of Graves' hyperthyroidism patients. To identify TCR V-J signatures that set the groups apart, the researchers used a discovery cohort of about a hundred patients, made up of 40 to 45 with Graves' ophthalmopathy and 57 with stable Graves' hyperthyroidism. Prospective prediction of ophthalmopathy was tested in an independent validation cohort of approximately 19 hyperthyroidism patients and 15 to 17 patients who later progressed to ophthalmopathy. After sampling, hyperthyroidism patients received methimazole starting at 30 mg daily, and ophthalmopathy patients received high-dose intravenous methylprednisolone. According to the paper, TCR Vbeta CDR3 sequencing was carried out on 135 peripheral blood samples, which came from some 41 ophthalmopathy, roughly 75 hyperthyroidism and some 17 progressor patients. General findings and caveats noted by the study authors: Sample size was not statistically predetermined, and blinding of investigators to group allocation was not performed. Most expanded thyroid clonotypes (frequency above 0.001) were also found in blood, which suggests that blood repertoires may mirror thyroid immune responses. A model built on a 13 V-J signature distinguished ophthalmopathy from stable hyperthyroidism, reaching around 87% sensitivity and around 81% specificity in cross-validation and 80%/75% in testing. In validation, the model predicted progression to ophthalmopathy with over 60% sensitivity and 72% to 85% specificity, a median of about 6.7 months before onset.

In the ophthalmopathy patients, disease was moderately to severely active, with a Clinical Activity Score of 3 or more, a NOSPECS grade of 4 or more, and a duration of less than 3 months. Exclusion was applied to patients with uncontrolled infections, other autoimmune diseases, pregnancy or lactation. Diagnoses were established on the basis of clinical symptoms, serum thyroxine and TRAb, thyroid ultrasound, and orbital computed tomography. PBMCs were isolated from 10 ml of fresh peripheral blood by Ficoll-Paque density gradient centrifugation. Total RNA was extracted using Trizol reagent, and RNA quality was assessed on an Agilent 2100 Bioanalyzer. Via the germline V gene, CDR1 is SNHLY and CDR2 FYNNEI. The CDR3 sequence holds 15 residues, the cysteine and phenylalanine included. The only DNA kept is the CDR3, 45 bases in frame from the first base. At the junction V is shortened by 3 bases and J by 10 bases; bases outside the gene matches: 7.

Amplification of TCR beta CDR3 regions was carried out from RNA transcripts. The first round of RT-PCR for the TCR CDR3 was performed with the HTBI primer set and the Qiagen OneStep RT-PCR kit. Libraries were constructed in a second round of multiplex PCR, after which size selection and purification were carried out. Sequencing of the libraries was done on an Illumina HiSeq2000 using paired-end 100 bp reads. In the paper's pipeline: SOAPnuke was used to process the raw data, removing reads that contained adapters or uncalled bases, had a mean Phred below 15, or lacked an exact match to the constant primer or identifier. COPE v1.2.5 was used to merge high-quality paired reads, and clonotypes were defined as unique nucleotide sequences. MiTCR v1.1 was used to align the clonotypes against IMGT TRBV, TRBD and TRBJ reference segments. Only V-J combinations with frequency above 0.0001, covering 98% to 99.2% of repertoires, were analysed. The TCS score was defined as F50 (clonal expansion) divided by E x V (chaos), with BLOSUM62-based TCRdist calculated between CDR3 peptides within each V-J. Welch's t-statistics and random forest reduced several hundred V-J features to under 15, which were used in a naive Bayes classifier (R e1071). TCRdb's own reprocessing of the public reads used fastp at Q25 and MiXCR and kept productive beta chains. A single entry per CDR3 protein holds the most common genes and DNA from its merged rows. The V and J calls reflect TCRdb's pipeline rather than the authors' work. In this sample the table shows roughly 650,000 distinct CDR3 sequences, roughly 16% of which occur a single time. Less than 3.5% of the sample is in the top ten clones.

This TCR was recovered from a woman aged 40 to 49 with Graves' ophthalmopathy. The sample was blood. The rearranged chain carries TRBV2 and TRBJ2-1; 12 nucleotides in the junction match TRBD2. The CDR3 is CASSETSGGVGEQFF. The nucleotide sequence reads as follows: TGTGCCAGCAGTGAGACTAGCGGGGGAGTAGGGGAGCAGTTCTTC. Outside the CDR3, residues come from the reference TRBV2 and TRBJ2-1 proteins, so the full variable domain is: EPEVTQTPSHQVTQMGQEVILRCVPISNHLYFYWYRQILGQKVEFLVSFYNNEISEKSEIFDDQFSVERPDGSNFTLKIRSTKLEDSAMYFCASSETSGGVGEQFFGPGTRLTVL.